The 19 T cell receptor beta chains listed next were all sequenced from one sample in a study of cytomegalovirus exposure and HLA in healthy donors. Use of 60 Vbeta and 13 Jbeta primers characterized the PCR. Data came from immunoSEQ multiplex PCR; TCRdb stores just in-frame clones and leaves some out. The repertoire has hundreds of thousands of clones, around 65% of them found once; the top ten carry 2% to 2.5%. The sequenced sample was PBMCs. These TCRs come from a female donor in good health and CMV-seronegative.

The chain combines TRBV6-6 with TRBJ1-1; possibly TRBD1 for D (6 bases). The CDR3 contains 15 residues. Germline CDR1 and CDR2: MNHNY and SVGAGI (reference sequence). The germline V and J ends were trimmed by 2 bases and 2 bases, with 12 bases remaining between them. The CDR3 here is CASSYRGGDNTEAFF. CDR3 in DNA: TGTGCCAGCAGTTACAGGGGGGGGGATAACACTGAAGCTTTCTTT.

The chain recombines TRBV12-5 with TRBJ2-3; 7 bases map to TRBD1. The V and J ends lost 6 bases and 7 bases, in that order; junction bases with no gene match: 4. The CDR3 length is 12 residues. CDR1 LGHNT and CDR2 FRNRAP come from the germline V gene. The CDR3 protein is CASGRDSYTQYF. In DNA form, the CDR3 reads TGTGCTAGTGGCCGGGACAGTTATACGCAGTATTTT.

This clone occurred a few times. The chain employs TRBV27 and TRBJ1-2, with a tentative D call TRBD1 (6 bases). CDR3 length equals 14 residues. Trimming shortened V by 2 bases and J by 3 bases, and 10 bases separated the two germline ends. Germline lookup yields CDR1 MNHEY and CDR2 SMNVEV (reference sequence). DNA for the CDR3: TGTGCCAGCAGTTTAAACAGGGCTTACTATGGCTACACCTTC. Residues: CASSLNRAYYGYTF.

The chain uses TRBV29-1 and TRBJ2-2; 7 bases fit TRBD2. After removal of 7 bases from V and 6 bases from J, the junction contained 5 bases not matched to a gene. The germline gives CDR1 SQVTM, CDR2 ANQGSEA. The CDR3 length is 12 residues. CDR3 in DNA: TGCAGCGCTTTGGCGGGGGCCGGGGAGCTGTTTTTT. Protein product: CSALAGAGELFF.

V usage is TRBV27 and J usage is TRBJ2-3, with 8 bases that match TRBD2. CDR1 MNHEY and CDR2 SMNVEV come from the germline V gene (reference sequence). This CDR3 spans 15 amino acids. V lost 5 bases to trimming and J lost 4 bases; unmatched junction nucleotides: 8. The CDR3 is CASSLSGSYADTQYF. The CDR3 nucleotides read TGTGCCAGCAGTCTCAGCGGGAGTTATGCAGATACGCAGTATTTT.

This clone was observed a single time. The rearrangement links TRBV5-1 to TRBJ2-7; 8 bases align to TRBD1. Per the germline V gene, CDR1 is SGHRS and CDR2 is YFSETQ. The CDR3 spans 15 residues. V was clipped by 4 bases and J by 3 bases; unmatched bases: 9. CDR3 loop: CASSPGQGIVYEQYF. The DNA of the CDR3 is TGCGCCAGCAGCCCCGGACAGGGTATCGTCTACGAGCAGTACTTC.

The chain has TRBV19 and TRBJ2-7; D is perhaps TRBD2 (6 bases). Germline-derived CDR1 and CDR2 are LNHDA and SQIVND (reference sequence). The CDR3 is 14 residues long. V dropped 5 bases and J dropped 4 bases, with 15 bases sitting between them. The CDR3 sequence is CASSPGTGRYEQYF. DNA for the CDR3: TGTGCCAGTAGTCCCGGGACTGGCAGATACGAGCAGTACTTC. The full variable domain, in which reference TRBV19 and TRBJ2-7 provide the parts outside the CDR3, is DGGITQSPKYLFRKEGQNVTLSCEQNLNHDAMYWYRQDPGQGLRLIYYSQIVNDFQKGDIAEGYSVSREKKESFPLTVTSAQKNPTAFYLCASSPGTGRYEQYFGPGTRLTVT.

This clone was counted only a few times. In DNA form, the CDR3 reads TGCAGCGTTGGGGTAGCTTCCTACGAGCAGTACTTC. Protein product: CSVGVASYEQYF. The rearrangement links TRBV29-1 to TRBJ2-7; D uncertain. V was cut by 4 bases and J by 1 base, with 8 bases left in between. CDR1 and CDR2 from the germline V gene are SQVTM and ANQGSEA. This CDR3 has 12 residues.

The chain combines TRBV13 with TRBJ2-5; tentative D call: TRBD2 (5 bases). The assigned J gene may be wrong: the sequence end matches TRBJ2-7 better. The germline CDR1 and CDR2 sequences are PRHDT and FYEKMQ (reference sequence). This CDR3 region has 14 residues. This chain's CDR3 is CASSSEASPYEQYF. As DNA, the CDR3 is TGTGCCAGCAGCTCGGAGGCTAGTCCCTACGAGCAGTACTTC.

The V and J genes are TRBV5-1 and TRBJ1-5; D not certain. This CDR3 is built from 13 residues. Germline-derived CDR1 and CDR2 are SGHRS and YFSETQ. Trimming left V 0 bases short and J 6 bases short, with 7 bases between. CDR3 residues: CASSLGPGQPQHF. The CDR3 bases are TGCGCCAGCAGCTTGGGACCGGGTCAGCCCCAGCATTTT. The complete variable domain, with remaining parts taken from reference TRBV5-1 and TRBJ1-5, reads KAGVTQTPRYLIKTRGQQVTLSCSPISGHRSVSWYQQTPGQGLQFLFEYFSETQRNKGNFPGRFSGRQFSNSRSEMNVSTLELGDSALYLCASSLGPGQPQHFGDGTRLSIL.

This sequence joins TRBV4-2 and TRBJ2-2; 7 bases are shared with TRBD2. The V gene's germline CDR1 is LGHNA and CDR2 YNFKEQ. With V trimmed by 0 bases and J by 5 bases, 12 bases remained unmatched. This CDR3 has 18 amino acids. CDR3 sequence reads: CASSQDLNGGWGTGELFF. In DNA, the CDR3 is TGTGCCAGCAGCCAAGATTTAAACGGGGGGTGGGGAACCGGGGAGCTGTTTTTT.

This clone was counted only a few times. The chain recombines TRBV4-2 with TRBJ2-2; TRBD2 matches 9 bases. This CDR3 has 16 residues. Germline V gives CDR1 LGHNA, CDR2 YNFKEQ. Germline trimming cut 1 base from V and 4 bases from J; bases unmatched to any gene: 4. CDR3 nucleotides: TGTGCCAGCAGCCAAGGCGCGGGAGGGGGCACCGGGGAGCTGTTTTTT. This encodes CASSQGAGGGTGELFF.

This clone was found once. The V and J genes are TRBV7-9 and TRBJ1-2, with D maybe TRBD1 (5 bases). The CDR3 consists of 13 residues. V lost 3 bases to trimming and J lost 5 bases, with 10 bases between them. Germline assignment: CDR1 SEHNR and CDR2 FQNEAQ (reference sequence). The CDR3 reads CASSLQGGYGYTF. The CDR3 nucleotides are TGTGCCAGCAGCTTGCAGGGAGGGTATGGCTACACCTTC.

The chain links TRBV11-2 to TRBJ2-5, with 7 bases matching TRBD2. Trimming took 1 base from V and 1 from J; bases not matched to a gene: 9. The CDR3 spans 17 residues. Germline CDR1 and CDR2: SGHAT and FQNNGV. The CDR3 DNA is TGTGCCAGCAGCTTAGGTTTAGCTAGCGGTACCCAAGAGACCCAGTACTTC. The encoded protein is CASSLGLASGTQETQYF.

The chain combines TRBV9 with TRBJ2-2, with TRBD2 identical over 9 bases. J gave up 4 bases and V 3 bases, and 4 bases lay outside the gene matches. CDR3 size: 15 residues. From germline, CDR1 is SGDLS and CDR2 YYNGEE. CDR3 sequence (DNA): TGTGCCAGCAGCGATGGAGCGGGGGGCACCGGGGAGCTGTTTTTT. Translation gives CASSDGAGGTGELFF.

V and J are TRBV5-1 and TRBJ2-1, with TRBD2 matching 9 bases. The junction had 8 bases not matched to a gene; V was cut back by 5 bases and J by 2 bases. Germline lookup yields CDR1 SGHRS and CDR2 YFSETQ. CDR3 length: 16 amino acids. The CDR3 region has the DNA TGCGCCAGCAGACTTAGCGGGAGATCTACCTACAATGAGCAGTTCTTC. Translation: CASRLSGRSTYNEQFF.

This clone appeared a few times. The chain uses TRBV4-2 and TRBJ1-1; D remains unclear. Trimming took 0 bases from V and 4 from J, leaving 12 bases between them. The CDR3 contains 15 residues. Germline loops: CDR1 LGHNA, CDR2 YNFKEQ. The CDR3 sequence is CASSQENGDSTEAFF. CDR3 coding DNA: TGTGCCAGCAGCCAAGAGAACGGTGATAGCACTGAAGCTTTCTTT.

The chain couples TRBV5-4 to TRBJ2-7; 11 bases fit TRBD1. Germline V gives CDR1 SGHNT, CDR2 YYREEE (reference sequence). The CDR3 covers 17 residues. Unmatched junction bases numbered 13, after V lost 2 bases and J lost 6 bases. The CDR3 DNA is TGTGCCAGCAGCTTTGGGGTAGGGACAGGGGGACGAGGCGAGCAGTACTTC. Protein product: CASSFGVGTGGRGEQYF.

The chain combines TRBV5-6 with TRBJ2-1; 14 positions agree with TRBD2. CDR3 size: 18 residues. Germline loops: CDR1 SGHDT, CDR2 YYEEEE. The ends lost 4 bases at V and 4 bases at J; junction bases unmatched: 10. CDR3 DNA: TGTGCCAGCAGCCCCGGGACTAGCGGGAGAAATTTTTACAATGAGCAGTTCTTC. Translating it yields CASSPGTSGRNFYNEQFF.